These T cell receptor beta chains were read from a single sample in a study of T cell responses to AZD1222 COVID-19 vaccine. Sequenced by immunoSEQ multiplex PCR; TCRdb stores in-frame clones only, minus some. The sample yields 150,000 or so clones, more than 80% seen once. The sample consisted of peripheral blood, taken on day 0 of MenACWY control vaccination. The receptors come from an adult in good health. The CDR3 runs from the conserved cysteine through the conserved F or W. A D gene is named only where the DNA matches it firmly. Clone size is given for some rows only: seen once, a few or many times, or a class if the clone is expanded.

DNA: TGTGCCAGCAGTCCCCCCCGAGGGATCTATGGCTACACCTTC; CDR3: CASSPPRGIYGYTF; J: TRBJ1-2; V: TRBV2; D: NA; size: NA
DNA: TGTGCCAGCCTTGGGAGGGGACCGAACACTGAAGCTTTCTTT; CDR3: CASLGRGPNTEAFF; J: TRBJ1-1; V: TRBV6-5; D: NA; size: once
DNA: TGTGCCAGCTCACCGGGGCAGGGGAACTCTGGAAACACCATATATTTT; CDR3: CASSPGQGNSGNTIYF; J: TRBJ1-3; V: TRBV18; D: NA; size: NA
DNA: TGCGCCAGCAGCCAAGAGGGGGTGAAGGTTTACGAGCAGTTCTTC; CDR3: CASSQEGVKVYEQFF; J: TRBJ2-1; V: TRBV4-1; D: NA; size: NA
DNA: TGTGCCAGCACCAAGGAGGCGGGGGCAGGCAATGAGCAGTTCTTC; CDR3: CASTKEAGAGNEQFF; J: TRBJ2-1; V: TRBV21-1; D: NA; size: once
DNA: TGTGCCAGCAGTGGACTAGCGGGAGGCGGGACAGAGACCCAGTACTTC; CDR3: CASSGLAGGGTETQYF; J: TRBJ2-5; V: TRBV2; D: TRBD2; size: NA
DNA: TGTGCCAGCAGTTATGGACTGGGGAGAGGAAGCACTGAAGCTTTCTTT; CDR3: CASSYGLGRGSTEAFF; J: TRBJ1-1; V: TRBV6-5; D: NA; size: NA
DNA: TGTGCCAGCAGCGACGGACAACGTACTGAAGCTTTCTTT; CDR3: CASSDGQRTEAFF; J: TRBJ1-1; V: TRBV5-6; D: NA; size: NA
DNA: TGCGCCAGCAGCCATCCGGGACCAGTACAATACGAGCAGTACTTC; CDR3: CASSHPGPVQYEQYF; J: TRBJ2-7; V: TRBV4-1; D: NA; size: NA
DNA: TGCGCCAGCAGCCAAGTCGGGCGTTACGGTACGCAGTATTTT; CDR3: CASSQVGRYGTQYF; J: TRBJ2-3; V: TRBV4-1; D: NA; size: NA
DNA: TGTGCCAGCGGCTACTACGAGCAGTACTTC; CDR3: CASGYYEQYF; J: TRBJ2-7; V: TRBV27; D: NA; size: NA
DNA: TGTGCCAGCAGTCCACGGTCAGGGACCCTCTATGGCTACACCTTC; CDR3: CASSPRSGTLYGYTF; J: TRBJ1-2; V: TRBV7-9; D: NA; size: NA